The clone carrying this TCR beta chain turned up a few times. Its cognate antigen is unknown. This sample was taken from a study of CD8 T cells in ankylosing spondylitis. Libraries of TCR beta came from quantitative 5'-RACE with molecular barcodes. TCRdb reanalysed the 5' RACE reads using MiXCR and keeps one entry per CDR3 protein. The sample lists hundreds of thousands of distinct CDR3 sequences, 12% occurring once. Findings and limits, study-wide: There were earlier reports of some motif variants in reactive arthritis synovial fluid and blood. With a CD8+ phenotype, disease-linked clones were relatively rare in peripheral blood. Ankylosing spondylitis blood seemed to carry a telltale TCR beta motif made of under 10 highly homologous variants.

This CDR3 spans 14 amino acids. Trimming cost V 5 bases and J 4 bases, with 14 bases left between them. Per the germline V gene, CDR1 is DFQATT and CDR2 is SNEGSKA (reference sequence). V and J are TRBV20-1 and TRBJ1-4; no clear D gene. Sequenced material: blood, either unsorted or a sorted T cell fraction (not recorded which). This TCR was recovered from a male donor with ankylosing spondylitis. The CDR3 nucleotides read TGCAGTGCTCCGTTTATGACGGTTAATGAAAAACTGTTTTTT. Its protein is CSAPFMTVNEKLFF.